The source of this TCR beta chain is a study of Ad26.COV2.S vaccination and SARS-CoV-2 variants (dated by TCRdb to about 2021). Some background on the complete study: Vaccine-arm donors came from COV1001, a multicentre, randomized, double-blind, placebo-controlled phase I-IIa trial of Ad26.COV2.S in healthy adults. The specificity and breadth of SARS-CoV-2-reactive T cell receptors after Ad26.COV2.S vaccination were assessed by TCRbeta repertoire sequencing. A total of 32 samples were included in the TCR-sequenced set, comprising roughly 19 Ad26.COV2.S vaccine recipients, 5 placebo recipients and 8 SARS-CoV-2 convalescent individuals. Trial participants were randomized into five groups of five: low-dose or high-dose Ad26.COV2.S given once or twice, or placebo on both occasions. Ad26.COV2.S was administered intramuscularly at 5 x 10^10 or 1 x 10^11 viral particles, either as a single shot or as two shots given 56 days apart. Investigators did not know the trial group allocation while performing experiments and assessing outcomes.

TCRbeta CDR3 regions were sequenced with the immunoSEQ Assay. After extraction, genomic DNA underwent amplification by bias-controlled multiplex PCR, followed by high-throughput sequencing. From the authors' description of their analysis: To quantify the absolute abundance of every unique TCRbeta CDR3 region, sequences were collapsed and filtered. T cell fraction was estimated by normalizing TCRbeta template counts to usable DNA, with usable DNA measured through amplification of reference genes found in all nucleated cells. Repertoire TCRs were annotated as SARS-CoV-2-specific when V gene, CDR3 amino acid sequence and J gene were exactly matched to a known reactive TCR set. The reference SARS-CoV-2 TCR set was derived from MIRA and filtered for enrichment in COVID-19-positive ImmuneCODE repertoires, a step that removed public or cross-reactive TCRs. Using the MIRA antigens, annotated TCRs were further analysed by specific ORF or by position within an ORF. Depth was the summed frequency of annotated unique rearrangements, while breadth was defined as annotated unique rearrangements over total unique productive rearrangements. Two-sided Wilcoxon rank-sum tests were used to compare TCR breadth between groups. This is the immuneACCESS table as TCRdb keeps it, with only in-frame sequences that have V and J called. A part of the clones is gone; compared with another copy, unresolved V genes explain less than half, and the rest is unexplained. For V, J and clone size, that table is used; D and trimming come from the DNA. This sample lists 400,000 to 450,000 clones; around 90% were detected once. The ten most abundant clones make up more than 9% of the sample.

The treatment or condition label of this sample denotes: roughly 18 received Ad26.COV2.S at low or high dose, single or two shots; 5 received placebo; per-sample allocation not given. Repertoires of vaccine and placebo recipients were sequenced from samples collected on day 63 after the first injection. Between 29 July and 7 August 2020, Cohort 1b enrolled 20 to 30 adults aged 18-55 years at one site in Boston, USA. As a vaccine, Ad26.COV2.S was a replication-incompetent adenovirus type 26 vector that expressed a prefusion-stabilized SARS-CoV-2 spike protein derived from the original Wuhan strain. Note on this clone: No cognate antigen has been identified for it. The sample holds no much larger clone one base away, and base qualities are not on file.

Results and caveats for the whole study, not just this receptor: The study lacked the statistical power to compare responses across vaccine doses or regimens. Vaccine and placebo recipients had comparable non-spike TCR breadth, which fits with the vaccine containing only spike. The authors noted that the TCR breadth and depth analyses may have underestimated total T cell responses. After vaccination, substantial breadth of spike-specific CD8+ and CD4+ T cell responses was reported. Ad26.COV2.S recipients had higher spike-specific TCR breadth than placebo recipients (P = 0.0014).

Its CDR3 holds 15 amino acids, cysteine through phenylalanine. Only the CDR3 part of the read is kept: 45 bases, read in frame from the first base. The V end gives up 3 bases and the J end 3 bases, leaving 1 base in the junction not matched to a gene. CDR1 and CDR2, per the germline V gene, are SGHAT and FQNNGV. The material was peripheral blood, obtained in a trial of Ad26.COV2.S vaccine versus placebo. The chain is made from TRBV11-2 and TRBJ2-1; 11 bases in between match TRBD2. This TCR derives from a person aged 18 to 59 who received the Ad26.COV2.S COVID-19 vaccine or a placebo. The CDR3 reads as follows: CASSFLAGGYNEQFF. At the DNA level, the sequence is TGTGCCAGCAGCTTTCTAGCGGGAGGCTACAATGAGCAGTTCTTC.